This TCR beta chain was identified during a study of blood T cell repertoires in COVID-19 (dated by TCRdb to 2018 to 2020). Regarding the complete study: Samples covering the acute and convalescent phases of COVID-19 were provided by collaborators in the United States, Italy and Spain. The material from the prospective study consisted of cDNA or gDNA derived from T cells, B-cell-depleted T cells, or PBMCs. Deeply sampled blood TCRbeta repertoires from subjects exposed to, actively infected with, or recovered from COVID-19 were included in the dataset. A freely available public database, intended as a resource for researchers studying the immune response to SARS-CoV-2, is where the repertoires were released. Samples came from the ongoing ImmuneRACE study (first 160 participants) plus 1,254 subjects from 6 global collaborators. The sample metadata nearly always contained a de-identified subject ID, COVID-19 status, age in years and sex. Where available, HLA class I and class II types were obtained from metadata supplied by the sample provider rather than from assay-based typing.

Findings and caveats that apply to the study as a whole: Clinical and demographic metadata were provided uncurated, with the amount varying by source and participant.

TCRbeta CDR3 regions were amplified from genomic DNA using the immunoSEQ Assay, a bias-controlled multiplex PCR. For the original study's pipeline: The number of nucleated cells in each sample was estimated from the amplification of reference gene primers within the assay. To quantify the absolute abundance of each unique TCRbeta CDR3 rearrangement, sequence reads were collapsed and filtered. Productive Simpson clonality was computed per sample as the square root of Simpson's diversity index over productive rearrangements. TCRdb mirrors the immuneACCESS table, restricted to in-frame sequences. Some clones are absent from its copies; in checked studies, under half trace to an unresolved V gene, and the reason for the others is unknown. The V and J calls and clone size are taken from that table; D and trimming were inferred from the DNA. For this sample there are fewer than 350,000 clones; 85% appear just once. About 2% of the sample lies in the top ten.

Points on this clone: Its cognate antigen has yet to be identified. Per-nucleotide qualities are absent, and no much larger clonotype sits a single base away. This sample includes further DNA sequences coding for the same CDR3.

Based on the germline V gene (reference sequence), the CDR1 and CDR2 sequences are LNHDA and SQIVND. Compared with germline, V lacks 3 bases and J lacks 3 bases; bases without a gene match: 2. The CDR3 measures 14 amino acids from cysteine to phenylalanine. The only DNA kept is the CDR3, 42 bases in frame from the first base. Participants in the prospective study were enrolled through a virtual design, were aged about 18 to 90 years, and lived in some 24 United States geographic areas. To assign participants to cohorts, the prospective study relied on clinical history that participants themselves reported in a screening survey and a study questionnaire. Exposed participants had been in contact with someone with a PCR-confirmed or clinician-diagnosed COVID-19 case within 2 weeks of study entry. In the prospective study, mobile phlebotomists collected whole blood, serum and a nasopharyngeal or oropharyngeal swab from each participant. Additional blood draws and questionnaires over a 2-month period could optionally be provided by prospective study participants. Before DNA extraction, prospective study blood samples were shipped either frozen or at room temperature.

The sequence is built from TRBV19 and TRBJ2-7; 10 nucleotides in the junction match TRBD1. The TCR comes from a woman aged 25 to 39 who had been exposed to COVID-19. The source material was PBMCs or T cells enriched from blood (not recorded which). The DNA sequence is TGTGCCAGTAGTATCAGGACAGGGGGCTACGAGCAGTACTTC. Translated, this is CASSIRTGGYEQYF.